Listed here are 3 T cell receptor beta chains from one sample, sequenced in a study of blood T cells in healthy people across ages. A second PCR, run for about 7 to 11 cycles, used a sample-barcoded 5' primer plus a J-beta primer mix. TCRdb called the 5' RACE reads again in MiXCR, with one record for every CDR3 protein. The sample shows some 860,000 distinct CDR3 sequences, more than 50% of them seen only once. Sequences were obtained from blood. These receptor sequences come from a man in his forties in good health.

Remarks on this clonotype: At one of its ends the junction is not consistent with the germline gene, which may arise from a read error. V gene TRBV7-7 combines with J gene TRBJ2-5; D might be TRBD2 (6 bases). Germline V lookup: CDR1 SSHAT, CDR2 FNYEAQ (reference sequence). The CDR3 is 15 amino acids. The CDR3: CASSLLLSGEGTQYF. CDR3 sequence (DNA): TGTGCTAGCAGCTTATTATTGTCGGGGGAAGGGACCCAGTACTTC.

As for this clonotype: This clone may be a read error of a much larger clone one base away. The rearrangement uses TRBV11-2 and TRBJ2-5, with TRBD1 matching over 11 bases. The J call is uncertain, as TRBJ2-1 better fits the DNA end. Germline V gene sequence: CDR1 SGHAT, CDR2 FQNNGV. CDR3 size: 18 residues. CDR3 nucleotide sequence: TGTGCCAGCAGCTTAGATCAAAGTATCGGGACAGGGGGAGAGACCCAGTTCTTC. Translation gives CASSLDQSIGTGGETQFF.

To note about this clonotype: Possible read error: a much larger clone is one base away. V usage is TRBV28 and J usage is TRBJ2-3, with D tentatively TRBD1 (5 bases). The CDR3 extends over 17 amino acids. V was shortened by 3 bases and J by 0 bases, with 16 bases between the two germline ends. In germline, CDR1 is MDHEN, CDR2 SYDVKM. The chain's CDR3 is CASSFVITGRSTDTQYF. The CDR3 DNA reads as TGTGCCAGCAGTTTTGTTATTACAGGCCGTAGCACAGATACGCAGTATTTT.